The present entry profiles one T cell receptor (beta chain) with its context. Original methodology: By means of reference gene primer amplification, nucleated cell counts were estimated. The protocol was immunoSEQ multiplex PCR, while the TCRdb copy is restricted to in-frame clones and leaves out a portion. V, J and clone size reflect that table, while D and trimming were determined from the DNA. The sample holds 70,000 or so clones, roughly 79% seen once. This sample is drawn from a study of blood T cell repertoires in COVID-19. Study as a whole: The samples span acute and convalescent COVID-19 from the United States, Italy and Spain. T cells, B-cell-depleted T cells, or PBMCs supplied cDNA or gDNA.

The germline CDR1 and CDR2 sequences are MGHDK and SYGVNS. V dropped 7 bases and J dropped 2 bases, with 9 bases sitting between them. This CDR3 spans 13 amino acids. The receptor's source is a man aged 65 to 85 with acute or convalescent COVID-19. The chain is built from TRBV25-1 and TRBJ1-5; D not certain. The sequenced material came from peripheral blood. This chain's CDR3 is CASTSVGNQPQHF. In nucleotides, the CDR3 is TGTGCCAGCACCTCAGTGGGCAATCAGCCCCAGCATTTT.